The clone carrying this T cell receptor (beta chain) was seen at least ten times. Antigen: not known. Trimming at V came to 1 base and at J to 6 bases, leaving 5 bases not matched to a gene. The CDR3 runs to 17 residues. This sample was taken from a study of T-cell reconstitution after alpha-beta-depleted transplantation in children. Overall study findings and caveats: It was newly produced T cells that mostly accounted for T-cell counts and diversity one year after transplant. Some patients' high day-60 TCRbeta diversity was attributed to recipient cells surviving conditioning. At around two months after transplant, the alpha-beta T cells were reportedly derived from several hundred expanded clones that came from non-depleted graft cells.

Unique molecular identifiers tagged the TCRbeta library. TCRdb re-called the PCR reads through MiXCR, storing one row per CDR3 protein. The sample lists around 270,000 distinct CDR3 sequences; almost 8% were seen once. This specimen consisted of peripheral blood, obtained 360 days after TCRalphabeta/CD19-depleted stem cell transplant. This receptor was identified in a female patient under 10 years old who had a stem cell transplant for Fanconi anemia, so the T cells may come from the graft donor. The rearrangement uses TRBV12-3 or TRBV12-4 and TRBJ2-2, with 13 bases aligning to TRBD2. CDR3 nucleotide sequence: TGTGCCAGCAGTTTAGGAGGACTAGCGGGAGAAGCCGGGGAGCTGTTTTTT. It yields the protein CASSLGGLAGEAGELFF.